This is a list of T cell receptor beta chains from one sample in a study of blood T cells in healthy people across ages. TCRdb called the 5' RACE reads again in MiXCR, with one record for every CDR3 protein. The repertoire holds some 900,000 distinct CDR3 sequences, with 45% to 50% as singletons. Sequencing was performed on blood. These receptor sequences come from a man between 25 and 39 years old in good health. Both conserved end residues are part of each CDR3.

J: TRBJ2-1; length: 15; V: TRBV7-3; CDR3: CASSYWDSSYNEQFF
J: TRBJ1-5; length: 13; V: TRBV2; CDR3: CASSGRPGAVPHF
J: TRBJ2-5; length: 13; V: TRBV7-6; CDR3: CASSLAGPETQYF
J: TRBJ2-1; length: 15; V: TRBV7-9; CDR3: CASSTSGGNGNEQFF
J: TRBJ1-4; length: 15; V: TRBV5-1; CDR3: CASSGTGTGNEKLFF
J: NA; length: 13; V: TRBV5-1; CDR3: CASTRDGRYEQYF
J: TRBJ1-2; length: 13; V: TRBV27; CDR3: CASKTLASAGYTF
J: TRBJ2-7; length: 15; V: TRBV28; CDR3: CASTLAGVASYEQYF
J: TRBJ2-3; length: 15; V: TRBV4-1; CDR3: CASSQEPRPTDTQYF
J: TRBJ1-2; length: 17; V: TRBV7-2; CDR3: CASSLANFKGAGYGYTF
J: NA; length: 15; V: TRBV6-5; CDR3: CASSYSRTSVNEQYF
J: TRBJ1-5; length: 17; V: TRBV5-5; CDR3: CASSLGPRAYSNQPQHF
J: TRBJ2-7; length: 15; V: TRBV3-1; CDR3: CASSQEGRAHNEQYF
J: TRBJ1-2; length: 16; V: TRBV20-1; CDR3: CSASAILDREAYGYTF
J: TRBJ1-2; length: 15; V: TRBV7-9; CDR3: CASSLGTVRHYGYTF
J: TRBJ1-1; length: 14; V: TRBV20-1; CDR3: CSAYPSIGNTEAFF
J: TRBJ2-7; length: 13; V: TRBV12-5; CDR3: CASGLDSSYEQYF
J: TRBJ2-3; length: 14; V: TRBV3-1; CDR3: CASSPSVGFDTQYF
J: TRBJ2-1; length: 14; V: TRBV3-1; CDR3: CASSTSDRVNEQFF
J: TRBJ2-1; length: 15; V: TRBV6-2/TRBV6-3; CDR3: CASSYDSQSYNEQFF
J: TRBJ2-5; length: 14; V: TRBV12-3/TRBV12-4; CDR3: CASILGGEEETQYF
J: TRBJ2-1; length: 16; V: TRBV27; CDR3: CASSDRQGRSYNEQFF
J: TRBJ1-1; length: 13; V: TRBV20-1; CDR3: CSAIEPLGTEAFF
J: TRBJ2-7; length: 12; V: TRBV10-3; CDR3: CAVSVDRGEQYF
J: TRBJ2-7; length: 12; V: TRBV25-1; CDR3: CASSEQNYEQYF
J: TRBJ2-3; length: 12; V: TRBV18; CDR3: CASRTSTDTRYF
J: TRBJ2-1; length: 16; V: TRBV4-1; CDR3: CASSHLGLAGGNEQFF
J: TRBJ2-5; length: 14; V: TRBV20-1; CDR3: CSAPDSLGGETQYF
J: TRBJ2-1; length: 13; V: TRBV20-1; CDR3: CSARLAGPNEQFF
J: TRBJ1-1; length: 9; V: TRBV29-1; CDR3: CSVDSEAFF
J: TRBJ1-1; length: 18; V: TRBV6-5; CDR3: CASSYSPTETGGGTEAFF
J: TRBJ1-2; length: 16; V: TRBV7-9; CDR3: CASSLVPGAGNYGYTF
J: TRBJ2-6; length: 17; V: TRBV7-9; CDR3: CASSLLLRISGANVLTF
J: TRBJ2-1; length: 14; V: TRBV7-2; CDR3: CAISDGLNKDEQFF
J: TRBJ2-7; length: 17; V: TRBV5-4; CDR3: CASSGALGPANSYEQYF
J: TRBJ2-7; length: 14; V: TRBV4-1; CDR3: CASSQRQGVGEQYF
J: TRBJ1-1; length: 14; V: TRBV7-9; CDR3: CASSSGHPNTEAFF
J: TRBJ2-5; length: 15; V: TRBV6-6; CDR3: CASSPALDFQETQYF
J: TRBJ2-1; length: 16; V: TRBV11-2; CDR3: CASRGLAGGLHNEQFF
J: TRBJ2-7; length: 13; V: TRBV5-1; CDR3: CASSPTEPYEQYF
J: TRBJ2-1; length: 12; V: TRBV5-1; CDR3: CASRQGRDEQFF
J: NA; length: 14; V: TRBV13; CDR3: CASSPGDRFYEQYF
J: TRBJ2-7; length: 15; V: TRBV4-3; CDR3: CASSQDIRGNNEQYF
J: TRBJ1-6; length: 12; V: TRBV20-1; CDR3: CSAELDNSPLHF
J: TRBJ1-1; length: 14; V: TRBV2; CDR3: CASSTDQRDRKAFF
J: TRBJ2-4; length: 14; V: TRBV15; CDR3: CATSVGGAKNIQYF
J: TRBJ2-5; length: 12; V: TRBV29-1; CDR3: CSVELLAETQYF
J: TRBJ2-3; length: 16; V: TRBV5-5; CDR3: CASSRGASGETDTQYF
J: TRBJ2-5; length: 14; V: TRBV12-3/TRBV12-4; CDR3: CASRSGLARETQYF
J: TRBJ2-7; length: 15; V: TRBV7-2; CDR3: CASRTTSGGHYEQYF
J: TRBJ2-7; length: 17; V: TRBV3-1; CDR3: CASSHLPGTGRSYEQYF
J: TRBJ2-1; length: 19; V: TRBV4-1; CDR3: CASSPTGTSGIRSYNEQFF
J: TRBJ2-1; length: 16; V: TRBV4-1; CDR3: CASSQDGDSSYNEQFF